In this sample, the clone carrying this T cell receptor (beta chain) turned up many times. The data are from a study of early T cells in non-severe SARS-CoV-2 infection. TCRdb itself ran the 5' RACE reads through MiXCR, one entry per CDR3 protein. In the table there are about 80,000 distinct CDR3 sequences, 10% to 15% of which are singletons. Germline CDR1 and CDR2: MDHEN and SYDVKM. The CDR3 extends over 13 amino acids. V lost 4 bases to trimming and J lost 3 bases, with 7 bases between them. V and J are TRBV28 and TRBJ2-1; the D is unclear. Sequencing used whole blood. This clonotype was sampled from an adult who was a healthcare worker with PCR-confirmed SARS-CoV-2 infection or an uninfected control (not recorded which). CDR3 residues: CASSSRNYNEQFF. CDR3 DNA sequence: TGTGCCAGCAGTTCCAGAAACTACAATGAGCAGTTCTTC.